The next 8 T cell receptor beta chains were all read from a single sample in a study of cytomegalovirus exposure and HLA in healthy donors. PCR employed 60 Vbeta and 13 Jbeta primers. Generated by immunoSEQ multiplex PCR, the TCRdb table keeps only in-frame clones and is missing some. The sample yields under 130,000 clones, around 74% seen once. The sequencing input was PBMCs. The receptors derive from a man aged 35 to 55 in good health and CMV-seronegative.

The chain uses TRBV15 and TRBJ1-5, with TRBD1 matching over 9 bases. V trimming: 0 bases; J trimming: 6 bases; junction bases outside the gene matches: 6. CDR1 is LNHNV and CDR2 is YYDKDF in the germline V gene (reference sequence). The CDR3 is made up of 16 amino acids. The CDR3 DNA follows: TGTGCCACCAGCAGAGAAGGACAGGGGAATACTCAGCCCCAGCATTTT. Protein sequence: CATSREGQGNTQPQHF.

The chain has TRBV6-4 and TRBJ2-3; possibly TRBD2 for D (6 bases). The CDR3 has 14 residues. Germline-derived CDR1 and CDR2 are MRHNA and SNTAGT. The germline V and J ends were trimmed by 8 bases and 0 bases, with 12 bases remaining between them. CDR3 coding DNA: TGTGCCAGCTCCGGTAGCGGCAGCACAGATACGCAGTATTTT. This translates into CASSGSGSTDTQYF.

This chain links TRBV27 with TRBJ1-2; possible D gene TRBD1, 6 bases. V lost 6 bases and J lost 7, with 15 bases in between. The CDR3 contains 13 residues. Germline V gene data show CDR1 as MNHEY and CDR2 as SMNVEV (reference sequence). This CDR3 reads CASRLQGEVGYTF. CDR3 sequence (DNA): TGTGCCAGCAGACTACAGGGAGAGGTTGGCTACACCTTC.

This clone has just one count. The chain combines TRBV7-2 with TRBJ1-1; 8 bases are shared with TRBD1. CDR3 size: 15 residues. The ends lost 9 bases at V and 4 bases at J; junction bases unmatched: 13. The germline gives CDR1 SGHTA, CDR2 FQGNSA. The CDR3 is CASYREQGVGTEAFF. CDR3 DNA sequence: TGTGCCAGTTACCGAGAACAGGGGGTGGGCACTGAAGCTTTCTTT. Full variable domain (missing parts from reference TRBV7-2 and TRBJ1-1): GAGVSQSPSNKVTEKGKDVELRCDPISGHTALYWYRQSLGQGLEFLIYFQGNSAPDKSGLPSDRFSAERTGGSVSTLTIQRTQQEDSAVYLCASYREQGVGTEAFFGQGTRLTVV.

The rearrangement links TRBV28 to TRBJ2-5; D not resolved. The J call may not be correct, given that the DNA end is closer to TRBJ2-7. The CDR3 extends over 11 amino acids. CDR1 and CDR2 (germline): MDHEN, SYDVKM. CDR3 coding DNA: TGTGCCAGCAGTTTCCGCTACGAGCAGTACTTC. Translating gives CASSFRYEQYF.

The chain recombines TRBV18 with TRBJ2-5; 10 bases line up with TRBD1. Looked up from germline, CDR1 is KGHSH and CDR2 is LQKENI. This CDR3 is 16 amino acids long. J was trimmed by 2 bases and V by 6 bases; bases with no gene match: 9. CDR3 sequence: CASSHDRGHGQETQYF. CDR3 sequence (DNA): TGTGCCAGCTCCCACGACAGGGGGCATGGGCAAGAGACCCAGTACTTC.

V usage is TRBV19 and J usage is TRBJ1-5, with a weak D call TRBD1 (6 bases). With 3 bases removed from V and 1 base from J, the gap between germline ends came to 13 bases. There are 16 residues in the CDR3. Germline CDR1 and CDR2: LNHDA and SQIVND (reference sequence). The CDR3 protein is CASSIELTGSNQPQHF. The CDR3 DNA is TGTGCCAGTAGTATCGAGCTGACAGGAAGCAATCAGCCCCAGCATTTT. The variable domain in full, with the rest retrieved from reference TRBV19 and TRBJ1-5, is DGGITQSPKYLFRKEGQNVTLSCEQNLNHDAMYWYRQDPGQGLRLIYYSQIVNDFQKGDIAEGYSVSREKKESFPLTVTSAQKNPTAFYLCASSIELTGSNQPQHFGDGTRLSIL.

The J gene is TRBJ2-5, the V gene TRBV19; weak D call: TRBD2 (6 bases). The DNA end is a closer match to TRBJ2-7, so the J assignment may be wrong. There are 14 residues in the CDR3. The germline CDR1 and CDR2 sequences are LNHDA and SQIVND (reference sequence). The chain's CDR3 is CASSRVGGPYEQYF. DNA of the CDR3: TGTGCCAGTAGTAGGGTGGGGGGTCCCTACGAGCAGTACTTC.